This TCR beta chain was obtained from a study of OX40 agonist ivuxolimab in advanced cancers. Study at large: Those enrolled were 70% to 85% male, with a mean age of around 60 years and ages from about 20 to 79.

The CDR3 runs 17 residues. Germline V gene lookup returns CDR1 LNHNV and CDR2 YYDKDF (reference sequence). V lost 4 bases to trimming and J lost 1 base; unmatched junction nucleotides: 6. Study-level points and caveats: Expanded clones were, on average, more numerous among CD8+ T cells than CD4+.

Only in-frame clones appear in the TCRdb table, and some are missing; sequencing was by immunoSEQ multiplex PCR. The sample contains approximately 86,000 clones, 85% to 90% of which appear only once. Concerning this clone itself: Antigen unknown.

V is TRBV15 and J is TRBJ2-7, with 14 bases identical to TRBD2. This TCR came from an adult with an advanced solid tumor such as melanoma, head and neck, liver or kidney cancer. Sample: CD4+ or CD8+ T cells sorted from blood, taken in a trial of the OX40 agonist ivuxolimab. In nucleotides, the CDR3 is TGTGCCACCAGCACCAGACTAGCGGGAGGGCTGTCCTACGAGCAGTACTTC. The encoded protein is CATSTRLAGGLSYEQYF.